This TCR beta chain was captured by sequencing in a study of blood T cell repertoires in COVID-19 (dated by TCRdb to the early 2020s). Regarding the research as a whole: The collaborator samples originated in the United States, Italy and Spain and spanned the acute and convalescent phases of COVID-19. The material from the prospective study consisted of cDNA or gDNA derived from T cells, B-cell-depleted T cells, or PBMCs. Deeply sampled blood TCRbeta repertoires from subjects exposed to, actively infected with, or recovered from COVID-19 were included in the dataset. The repertoires were released in a freely available public database meant as a resource for research on the immune response to SARS-CoV-2. Samples were obtained from the ongoing ImmuneRACE study (first 160 participants) and from over a thousand subjects provided by 6 global collaborators. Nearly every sample came with metadata listing a de-identified subject ID, COVID-19 status, age in years and sex. Where HLA class I and class II types were available, the types were taken from metadata supplied by the sample provider, not from assay-based typing. Summary of the overall study and its limitations: The quantity of clinical and demographic metadata differed by source and by participant and was supplied without curation.

Comment on this clone: Its recognized antigen is unknown. Per-base quality was not reported, and no clone a single base away is much larger than it.

Collaborating institutions collected whole blood in K2EDTA tubes following their own protocols. For TCRbeta analysis, collaborators shipped samples as frozen whole blood, isolated PBMCs, or DNA extracted from either of those sample types. V is cut back by 2 bases and J by 4 bases, with 8 bases in the junction unmatched. CDR1 and CDR2 were assigned from the germline V gene as MDHEN and SYDVKM. The CDR3, from cysteine to phenylalanine, totals 17 residues. Only the CDR3 DNA stays, 51 bases, in frame from base 1. TCRbeta CDR3 regions were amplified from genomic DNA by means of the immunoSEQ Assay, a bias-controlled multiplex PCR. On the authors' methods: Within the assay, amplification of reference gene primers was used to estimate how many nucleated cells each sample contained. To quantify the absolute abundance of each unique TCRbeta CDR3 rearrangement, sequence reads were collapsed and filtered. For each sample, productive Simpson clonality was calculated as the square root of Simpson's diversity index across productive rearrangements. The source is immuneACCESS, and TCRdb retained only in-frame sequences with V and J called. Part of the clones is not carried over; for the studies checked, unresolved V genes explain less than half of this, and the remainder is unexplained. V and J calls and clone size are copied from that table; D and trimming were computed from the DNA. Recorded for this sample are about 180,000 clones; roughly 86% of them occurred a single time. 1.5% to 2% of the sample is held by the ten biggest clonotypes.

This receptor chain uses TRBV28 and TRBJ2-2, with 9 middle bases fitting TRBD2. The TCR comes from a woman in her forties or fifties with acute or convalescent COVID-19. Sequencing was done on a sample of peripheral blood. The encoded CDR3 is CASSLGAGGPGTGELFF. DNA sequence: TGTGCCAGCAGTTTAGGTGCGGGAGGGCCCGGCACCGGGGAGCTGTTTTTT.